The rows below give T cell receptor beta chains drawn from one sample of a study of T-cell reconstitution after alpha-beta-depleted transplantation in children. One entry per CDR3 protein, called by TCRdb with MiXCR from the PCR reads. This table has about 980,000 distinct CDR3 sequences, roughly 29% appearing once. The sequences come from PBMCs, mostly from graft donor cells, collected 360 days after TCRalphabeta/CD19-depleted stem cell transplant. These receptors originate from a boy less than two years old who had a stem cell transplant for SCID, so the T cells may come from the graft donor. CDR3s include the opening cysteine and the closing phenylalanine or tryptophan. D genes are given only for firm matches. Clone size is stated in some rows and not others, as once, few, many or a class when expanded.

D,J,size,V,CDR3,DNA
.,TRBJ2-1,.,TRBV5-1,CASARRDEQFF,TGCGCCAGCGCGAGGAGGGATGAGCAGTTCTTC
.,TRBJ1-1,.,TRBV20-1,CSAIKDKNTEAFF,TGCAGTGCCATCAAGGACAAGAACACTGAAGCTTTCTTT
.,TRBJ2-3,few,TRBV7-9,CASSDRDLGLDTQYF,TGTGCCAGCAGCGACCGGGACTTGGGTTTGGATACGCAGTATTTT
TRBD2,TRBJ2-2,.,TRBV5-1,CASSWGLAPGELFF,TGCGCCAGCAGCTGGGGACTAGCGCCCGGGGAGCTGTTTTTT
.,TRBJ2-1,few,TRBV5-1,CASTPLGPRDNEQFF,TGCGCCAGCACTCCCCTGGGACCGCGAGACAATGAGCAGTTCTTC
TRBD1,TRBJ1-5,few,TRBV7-2,CASSLVSTDREFQPQHF,TGTGCCAGCAGCTTAGTGTCTACGGACAGGGAGTTTCAGCCCCAGCATTTT
.,TRBJ1-1,few,TRBV28,CASSFYSGGEAFF,TGTGCCAGCAGTTTTTACTCGGGGGGTGAAGCTTTCTTT
TRBD1,TRBJ2-7,.,TRBV9,CASSPRGQGGMGEQYF,TGTGCCAGCAGCCCAAGGGGACAGGGAGGGATGGGCGAGCAGTACTTC
.,TRBJ2-1,few,TRBV5-1,CASSLGPVRAEQFF,TGCGCCAGCAGCCTCGGACCTGTAAGGGCTGAGCAGTTCTTC
.,TRBJ2-1,.,TRBV6-2/TRBV6-3,CASSYPLEDLAADASSYNEQFF,TGTGCCAGCAGTTACCCCCTAGAGGACCTAGCCGCGGATGCAAGCTCCTACAATGAGCAGTTCTTC
.,TRBJ1-5,.,TRBV12-3/TRBV12-4,CASSLRDGSLAQHF,TGTGCCAGCAGTCTCCGGGACGGCAGTTTGGCCCAGCATTTT
.,TRBJ1-1,.,TRBV24-1,CATSDGTGREAFF,TGTGCCACCAGTGATGGTACAGGGAGGGAAGCTTTCTTT
.,TRBJ2-3,.,TRBV18,CASSPPEEDTQYF,TGTGCCAGCTCACCGCCAGAAGAAGATACGCAGTATTTT
.,TRBJ2-5,.,TRBV29-1,CSVDYLGGETQYF,TGCAGCGTTGATTACTTAGGGGGGGAGACCCAGTACTTC
TRBD1,TRBJ2-3,.,TRBV20-1,CSAKSGQGHTDTQYF,TGCAGTGCGAAATCGGGACAGGGACACACAGATACGCAGTATTTT
TRBD2,TRBJ2-3,many,TRBV7-2,CASSLNPPAGGYTDTQYF,TGTGCCAGCAGCTTAAACCCCCCTGCGGGGGGCTACACAGATACGCAGTATTTT
TRBD1,TRBJ2-7,few,TRBV12-3/TRBV12-4,CASRPGQGFDEQYF,TGTGCCAGCAGACCTGGACAGGGGTTTGACGAGCAGTACTTC
.,TRBJ2-4,few,TRBV5-5,CASSLAGNGRAKNIQYF,TGTGCCAGCAGCTTGGCGGGGAATGGGAGAGCCAAAAACATTCAGTACTTC
TRBD1,TRBJ2-1,.,TRBV10-3,CAISPGTGQDSGEQFF,TGTGCCATCAGCCCCGGGACAGGGCAGGACTCCGGTGAGCAGTTCTTC
.,TRBJ1-1,few,TRBV29-1,CSVESRLLESAFF,TGCAGCGTTGAAAGTCGTCTCCTGGAAAGCGCTTTCTTT
TRBD1,TRBJ1-5,many,TRBV12-3/TRBV12-4,CASSPRGQGNQPQHF,TGTGCCAGCAGCCCAAGGGGGCAAGGTAATCAGCCCCAGCATTTT
.,TRBJ2-5,few,TRBV20-1,CSATKGVGRETQYF,TGCAGTGCTACGAAGGGGGTGGGGAGGGAGACCCAGTACTTC
TRBD1,TRBJ2-3,.,TRBV5-5,CASSFQGAEPPDTQYF,TGTGCCAGCAGCTTCCAGGGGGCCGAACCCCCGGATACGCAGTATTTT
TRBD1,TRBJ1-1,.,TRBV20-1,CSALKGQGSEAFF,TGCAGTGCCCTTAAAGGACAGGGGTCGGAAGCTTTCTTT
.,TRBJ2-7,.,TRBV7-6,CASSSDLGHSYEQYF,TGTGCCAGCAGCTCCGACCTGGGACACTCCTACGAGCAGTACTTC
.,TRBJ2-7,few,TRBV5-5,CASSLGDVTYEQYF,TGTGCCAGCAGCTTGGGGGACGTTACCTACGAGCAGTACTTC
.,TRBJ2-3,few,TRBV5-1,CASRHGGGVARTDTQYF,TGCGCCAGCAGACACGGGGGCGGGGTGGCCCGAACAGATACGCAGTATTTT
.,TRBJ1-1,.,TRBV3-1,CASSLIQQGEAFF,TGTGCCAGCAGCCTTATCCAGCAGGGTGAAGCTTTCTTT
.,TRBJ2-4,.,TRBV6-2/TRBV6-3,CASSYSGQKNIQYF,TGTGCCAGCAGTTACTCAGGACAGAAAAACATTCAGTACTTC
TRBD1,TRBJ2-7,few,TRBV6-5,CASSYFTGERYEQYF,TGTGCCAGCAGTTACTTTACAGGGGAAAGATACGAGCAGTACTTC
TRBD1,TRBJ2-1,.,TRBV11-1,CASSFDRGKWNEQFF,TGTGCCAGCAGCTTTGACAGGGGGAAGTGGAATGAGCAGTTCTTC
.,TRBJ1-1,.,TRBV5-1,CASSSGFIVGILNTEAFF,TGCGCCAGCAGCTCCGGATTCATCGTTGGCATCTTGAACACTGAAGCTTTCTTT
TRBD2,TRBJ2-1,.,TRBV6-5,CASSYSRLAGNNEQFF,TGTGCCAGCAGTTACTCTCGCCTAGCGGGGAACAATGAGCAGTTCTTC
TRBD1,TRBJ2-5,.,TRBV5-1,CASSSFHDRDQETQYF,TGCGCCAGCAGTTCGTTCCACGACAGGGACCAAGAGACCCAGTACTTC
TRBD2,TRBJ2-3,.,TRBV7-8,CASSRGRVAGGSDTQYF,TGTGCCAGCAGCCGCGGAAGGGTAGCGGGGGGTAGCGATACGCAGTATTTT
.,TRBJ1-1,few,TRBV4-3,CASSFRDLRSGGGAFF,TGCGCCAGCAGCTTTAGGGACCTCCGTAGTGGTGGAGGAGCTTTCTTT
TRBD1,TRBJ2-1,.,TRBV12-3/TRBV12-4,CASSRNRGEQFF,TGTGCCAGCAGCCGGAACAGGGGTGAGCAGTTCTTC
.,TRBJ2-3,.,TRBV20-1,CSALERLESDTQYF,TGCAGTGCCCTTGAGAGGCTCGAATCAGATACGCAGTATTTT
.,TRBJ1-2,.,TRBV25-1,CASSSRGSGGYTF,TGTGCCAGCAGTAGCAGGGGCTCAGGTGGCTACACCTTC
.,TRBJ1-2,.,TRBV28,CASTPHRNYGYTF,TGTGCCAGCACCCCTCACCGTAACTATGGCTACACCTTC
.,TRBJ1-5,.,TRBV12-3/TRBV12-4,CASSLWTLNQPQHF,TGTGCCAGCAGTCTTTGGACCCTCAATCAGCCCCAGCATTTT
.,TRBJ2-2,few,TRBV9,CASTGQGNTGELFF,TGTGCCAGCACAGGGCAGGGTAACACCGGGGAGCTGTTTTTT
TRBD1,TRBJ1-6,few,TRBV2,CASSGGRGRSPLHF,TGTGCCAGCAGTGGAGGCAGGGGGAGGTCACCCCTCCACTTT
TRBD2,TRBJ2-3,.,TRBV7-8,CASSSPAGGKADTQYF,TGTGCCAGCAGCTCGCCGGCGGGAGGTAAAGCAGATACGCAGTATTTT
.,TRBJ2-3,few,TRBV5-6,CASSPGTQAYTDTQYF,TGTGCCAGCAGCCCCGGGACTCAAGCTTACACAGATACGCAGTATTTT
TRBD1,TRBJ2-5,few,TRBV28,CASSGTTGVGVPQETQYF,TGTGCCAGCAGCGGGACGACAGGGGTCGGTGTGCCGCAAGAGACCCAGTACTTC
.,TRBJ1-1,few,TRBV12-3/TRBV12-4,CASSLGPGREAAFF,TGTGCCAGCAGTTTAGGCCCAGGGAGGGAGGCGGCTTTCTTT
.,TRBJ2-2,few,TRBV24-1,CATSESGPPSWGELFF,TGTGCCACCAGTGAATCGGGGCCCCCCTCTTGGGGGGAGCTGTTTTTT
.,TRBJ1-5,.,TRBV18,CASSEQGVRSNQPQHF,TGTGCCAGCTCAGAACAGGGAGTTAGAAGCAATCAGCCCCAGCATTTT
.,TRBJ2-3,.,TRBV5-1,CASSLVGGFTDTQYF,TGCGCCAGCAGCTTGGTTGGGGGGTTCACAGATACGCAGTATTTT